A selection of T cell receptor beta chains follows, all from one sample in a study of blood T cell repertoires in COVID-19. TCRdb's table, derived via immunoSEQ multiplex PCR, lists solely in-frame clones and lacks some. This table holds roughly 43,000 clones, roughly nine tenths found once. Sequencing was done on a sample of peripheral blood. These receptor sequences come from a man in his 70s with active COVID-19. CDR3s include the opening cysteine and the closing phenylalanine or tryptophan. D genes are given only for firm matches. The size field is filled for only some rows; it gives once, few, many or a size class.

TRBV7-9	TRBJ2-3	TRBD2	once	TGTGCCAGCAGCTTGGCTAGCGGCTCCGATCATACAGATACGCAGTATTTT	CASSLASGSDHTDTQYF
TRBV5-4	TRBJ2-5	TRBD1	NA	TGTGCCAGCAGCCAGGGACAGCAAGAGACCCAGTACTTC	CASSQGQQETQYF
TRBV7-9	TRBJ1-5	TRBD1	few	TGTGCCAGCAGCTCCGGAACAGGGGGCAATCAGCCCCAGCATTTT	CASSSGTGGNQPQHF
TRBV6-2/TRBV6-3	TRBJ2-5	NA	NA	TGTGCCAGCAGTTACAACCCCGGCCTAGCTCAAGAGACCCAGTACTTC	CASSYNPGLAQETQYF
TRBV4-2	TRBJ2-7	TRBD2	NA	TGTGCCAGCAGCCCTCGGGGTCTAGCGGGGGGCACGAGCTCCTACGAGCAGTACTTC	CASSPRGLAGGTSSYEQYF
TRBV14	TRBJ2-2	NA	NA	TGTGCCAGCAGCTGGGGCCTCGCGATGTACGGGGAGCTGTTTTTT	CASSWGLAMYGELFF
TRBV18	TRBJ2-5	NA	NA	TGTGCCAGCTCACCCGGACAGTTCCAAGAGACCCAGTACTTC	CASSPGQFQETQYF
TRBV3-1/TRBV3-2	TRBJ2-7	NA	NA	TGTGCCAGCAGCCAAGAGTATAGGAGCGAGCAGTACTTC	CASSQEYRSEQYF
TRBV7-2	TRBJ1-5	TRBD1	few	TGTGCCAGCAGCTTACAGACAGGGGGCAATCAGCCCCAGCATTTT	CASSLQTGGNQPQHF
TRBV4-3	TRBJ2-5	NA	few	TGCGCCAGCAGCCGACGGACAGGAGGAGGGGAGACCCAGTACTTC	CASSRRTGGGETQYF
TRBV4-2	TRBJ1-1	NA	NA	TGTGCCAGCAGACAGGGGAACACTGAAGCTTTCTTT	CASRQGNTEAFF
TRBV5-1	TRBJ2-1	NA	few	TGCGCCAGCAGCTGGGAAGCGGCCCCGGGCAATGAGCAGTTCTTC	CASSWEAAPGNEQFF
TRBV2	TRBJ1-2	TRBD1	NA	TGTGCCACCCCCCGAGGGGGCAGCCTCTATGGCTACACCTTC	CATPRGGSLYGYTF
TRBV5-6	TRBJ2-7	TRBD1	NA	TGTGCCAGCAGCAGGGACAGCTACTACGAGCAGTACTTC	CASSRDSYYEQYF
TRBV11-2	TRBJ2-7	NA	NA	TGTGCCAGCAGCCCAAGGGCAGGGACCTACGAGCAGTACTTC	CASSPRAGTYEQYF
TRBV28	TRBJ2-7	TRBD1	NA	TGTGCCAGCAGCTGGGCAGACAGGGCCGCCTACGAGCAGTACTTC	CASSWADRAAYEQYF
TRBV28	TRBJ2-7	TRBD1	NA	TGTGCCAGCCTGACAGGGGGCGGCTACGAGCAGTACTTC	CASLTGGGYEQYF
TRBV11-2	TRBJ2-7	NA	NA	TGTGCCAGCAGCTTAGGGCAGGGTACCTACGAGCAGTACTTC	CASSLGQGTYEQYF
TRBV27	TRBJ1-5	NA	NA	TGTGCCAGCAGTTTAAGAGGTCCCAGGGGCGAGGGACAGCCCCAGCATTTT	CASSLRGPRGEGQPQHF
TRBV2	TRBJ1-2	TRBD1	few	TGTGCCAGTCCAGGGGGCGATGGCTACACCTTC	CASPGGDGYTF
TRBV7-2	TRBJ1-4	TRBD1	once	TGTGCCAGCAGCTTACAGTCAGGGGGTGATGAAAAACTGTTTTTT	CASSLQSGGDEKLFF
TRBV7-2	TRBJ1-1	TRBD1	NA	TGTGCCAGCAGCCTAACAGGGGGCAGGGATACTGAAGCTTTCTTT	CASSLTGGRDTEAFF
TRBV15	TRBJ2-3	NA	NA	TGTGCCACCAGCAGATACAGTTTTTCCACAGATACGCAGTATTTT	CATSRYSFSTDTQYF
TRBV19	TRBJ2-2	NA	NA	TGTGCCAGTGGAACAGGGACCGGGGAGCTGTTTTTT	CASGTGTGELFF
TRBV7-9	TRBJ2-2	NA	NA	TGTGCCAGCAGTTTGGACAGGAACACCGGGGAGCTGTTTTTT	CASSLDRNTGELFF
TRBV6-5	TRBJ1-1	NA	NA	TGTGCCAGCAGTTACGGTGGGGCCATGAACACTGAAGCTTTCTTT	CASSYGGAMNTEAFF
TRBV9	TRBJ2-1	NA	NA	TGTGCCAGCAGCCTATCCGGGACATACAATGAGCAGTTCTTC	CASSLSGTYNEQFF
TRBV4-1	TRBJ2-7	NA	NA	TGCGCCAGCGGAGGGGGGGGGCCCTACGAGCAGTACTTC	CASGGGGPYEQYF
TRBV12-3/TRBV12-4	TRBJ2-5	NA	NA	TGTGCCAGCAGTTCGACAGTCCAAGAGACCCAGTACTTC	CASSSTVQETQYF
TRBV2	TRBJ1-1	TRBD1	NA	TGTGCCAGCGGGAACAGACAGGGGAACACTGAAGCTTTCTTT	CASGNRQGNTEAFF
TRBV10-3	TRBJ1-2	NA	NA	TGTGCCATCAGTGAGTCTGGGGGAGGGAACTATGGCTACACCTTC	CAISESGGGNYGYTF
TRBV5-1	TRBJ2-2	TRBD1	few	TGCGCCAGCAGCTTAAGGACAGGGGGGGCCGGGGAGCTGTTTTTT	CASSLRTGGAGELFF
TRBV5-1	TRBJ2-7	TRBD2	NA	TGCGCCAGTTCGACTAGCGGGGGAGCCTACGAGCAGTACTTC	CASSTSGGAYEQYF
TRBV5-6	TRBJ1-2	NA	NA	TGTGCCAGCAGCCAGCTTGGGGGGGACTATGGCTACACCTTC	CASSQLGGDYGYTF
TRBV3-1/TRBV3-2	TRBJ1-3	NA	NA	TGTGCCAGCAGCCAAGCGCCAGACTCTGGAAACACCATATATTTT	CASSQAPDSGNTIYF
TRBV7-2	TRBJ2-7	NA	NA	TGTGCCAGCAGCTTTAACCCCGGGGAGCAGTACTTC	CASSFNPGEQYF
TRBV9	TRBJ2-7	NA	once	TGTGCCAGCAGCGTAGGTCTAGAAAGTGGCGAGCAGTACTTC	CASSVGLESGEQYF
TRBV28	TRBJ2-7	TRBD1	NA	TGTGCCAGCAGGCGGGCAGGGGGCTACGAGCAGTACTTC	CASRRAGGYEQYF
TRBV11-2	TRBJ2-3	NA	NA	TGTGCCAGCAGCTTGGGGGCCCTGGGCACAGATACGCAGTATTTT	CASSLGALGTDTQYF
TRBV6-5	TRBJ1-2	NA	NA	TGTGCCAGCAGTTACTCAGGAGGGAACTATGGCTACACCTTC	CASSYSGGNYGYTF
TRBV18	TRBJ2-1	TRBD1	NA	TGTGCCAGCTCACCACCGAGCGGGACAGGGTCCTACAATGAGCAGTTCTTC	CASSPPSGTGSYNEQFF
TRBV5-4	TRBJ1-1	NA	NA	TGTGCCAGCAGCTTCCCCCGGAACACTGAAGCTTTCTTT	CASSFPRNTEAFF
TRBV6-5	TRBJ1-5	TRBD1	once	TGTGCCAGCAGTTGGACAGGTTATAGCAATCAGCCCCAGCATTTT	CASSWTGYSNQPQHF
TRBV7-2	TRBJ1-3	TRBD1	NA	TGTGCCAGCAGCGACGGGACAGTTGGAAACACCATATATTTT	CASSDGTVGNTIYF
TRBV7-2	TRBJ1-2	NA	once	TGTGCCAGCAGCCTGGGCCCCAGCACGAGTGGCTACACCTTC	CASSLGPSTSGYTF
TRBV28	TRBJ1-1	TRBD1	NA	TGTGCCAGCAGTCCCGGACAGGGGGGCGCTTTCTTT	CASSPGQGGAFF
TRBV18	TRBJ1-2	NA	NA	TGTGCCAGCTCACCAACCACCGCTCGAGACTTTGACTACACCTTC	CASSPTTARDFDYTF